This T cell receptor (beta chain) was sequenced during a study of blood T cells in healthy people across ages. At least ten counts were recorded for this clonotype. Its antigen is not identified. With 5 bases clipped from V and 1 base from J, the junction kept 5 bases outside the gene matches. Germline V gene sequence: CDR1 MDHEN, CDR2 SYDVKM. CDR3 length: 14 amino acids. General study findings and limits: Unsorted PBMCs prevented conclusive naive versus antigen-experienced comparison. Naive T cell percentage and TCR beta diversity correlated strongly.

Primers used in a second PCR of roughly 7 to 12 cycles were a sample-barcoded 5' primer and a J-beta primer mix. Tagging of each cDNA molecule was performed by a template-switch adaptor with 12 random nucleotides. TCRdb reprocessed the 5' RACE reads with MiXCR, giving one entry per CDR3 protein. The repertoire consists of hundreds of thousands of distinct CDR3 sequences, with around 48% occurring once and the leading ten covering 30% to 40%. The receptor was isolated from a woman aged 55-69 years in good health. What was sequenced was blood. The V and J genes are TRBV28 and TRBJ2-7; 7 bases match TRBD1. CDR3 sequence: CASSLPTGSYEQYF. CDR3 DNA sequence: TGTGCCAGCAGTCTACCGACAGGGTCCTACGAGCAGTACTTC.